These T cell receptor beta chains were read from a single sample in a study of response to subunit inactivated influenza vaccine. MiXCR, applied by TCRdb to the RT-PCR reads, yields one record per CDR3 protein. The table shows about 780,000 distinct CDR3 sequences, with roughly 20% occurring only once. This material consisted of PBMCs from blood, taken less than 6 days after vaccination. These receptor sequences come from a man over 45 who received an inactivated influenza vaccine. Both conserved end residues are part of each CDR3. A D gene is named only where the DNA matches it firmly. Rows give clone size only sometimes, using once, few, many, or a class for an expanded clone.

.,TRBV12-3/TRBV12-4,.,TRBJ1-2,TGTGCCAGCAGCCCGACATGGAGACTGTATGGCTACACCTTC,CASSPTWRLYGYTF
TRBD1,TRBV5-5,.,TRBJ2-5,TGTGCCAGCAGCTTCATAGGGGGTGGACAGGGAGAGACCCAGTACTTC,CASSFIGGGQGETQYF
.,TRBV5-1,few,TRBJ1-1,TGCGCCAGCCGGTTGAGGGTCGAAAACACTGAAGCTTTCTTT,CASRLRVENTEAFF
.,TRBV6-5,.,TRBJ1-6,TGTGCCAGCAGTTACTCGCACAGGGATGGATCACCCCTCCACTTT,CASSYSHRDGSPLHF
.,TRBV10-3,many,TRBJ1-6,TGTGCCATCGGAATGGCGGATCGTAATTCACCCCTCCACTTT,CAIGMADRNSPLHF
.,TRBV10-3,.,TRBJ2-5,TGTGCCATCAGTGCAGGACAGTACCAAGAGACCCAGTACTTC,CAISAGQYQETQYF
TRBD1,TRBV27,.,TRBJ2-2,TGTGCCAGCAGTTTAGGGACGGGGACAGGGGGCCTGTTTTTT,CASSLGTGTGGLFF
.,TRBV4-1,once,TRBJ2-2,TGCGCCAGCAGCCCGGGACCCAGTTTTGGGGAGCTGTTTTTT,CASSPGPSFGELFF
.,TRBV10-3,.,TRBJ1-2,TGTGCCATCAGTGACGGTCAAAATAACTATGGCTACACCTTC,CAISDGQNNYGYTF
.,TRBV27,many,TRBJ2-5,TGTGCCAGCAGTCCTGACGGGCGGGTAGAGACCCAGTACTTC,CASSPDGRVETQYF
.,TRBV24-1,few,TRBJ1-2,TGTGCCACCAGTGATACTGCGGGAAAGGGGCCTGGTGGCTACACCTTC,CATSDTAGKGPGGYTF
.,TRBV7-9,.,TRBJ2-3,TGTGCCAGCAGCTTAGCGACGGGGGTATCAGATACGCAGTATTTT,CASSLATGVSDTQYF
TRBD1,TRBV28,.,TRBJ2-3,TGTGCCAGCAGTTTATGGGGACAGAAAAACACAGATGCGCAGTATTTT,CASSLWGQKNTDAQYF
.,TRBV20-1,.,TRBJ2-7,TGCAGTGCTAGAGAAACCCCAGGGAGAGGGTCCTACGAGCAGTACTTC,CSARETPGRGSYEQYF
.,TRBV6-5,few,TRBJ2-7,TGTGCCAGCAGTTTTACAGCAGGACCCTACGAGCAGTACTTC,CASSFTAGPYEQYF
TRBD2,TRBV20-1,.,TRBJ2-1,TGCAGTGCTAGAGGACTAGCGGGGGGGCCTTGGTACAATGAGCAGTTCTTC,CSARGLAGGPWYNEQFF
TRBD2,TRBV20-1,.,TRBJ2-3,TGCAGTGCTTTCTCCCAAGTTAGCGGGGGGTACACAGATACGCAGTATTTT,CSAFSQVSGGYTDTQYF
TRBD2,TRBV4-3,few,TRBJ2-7,TGCGCCAGCAGCCAAGATTTGGTGACTAGCTACTACGAGCAGTACTTC,CASSQDLVTSYYEQYF
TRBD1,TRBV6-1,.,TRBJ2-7,TGTGCCAGCAGTCCGACAGGGAGAATTGGGGAGCAGTACTTC,CASSPTGRIGEQYF
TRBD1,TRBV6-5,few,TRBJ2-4,TGTGCCAGCAGTTTGACAGGGGAAAGGGGAAACATTCAGTACTTC,CASSLTGERGNIQYF
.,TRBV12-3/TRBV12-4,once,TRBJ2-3,TGTGCCAGCAGTTTAGCGGGGGGGCCGGGAATGGCAGATACGCAGTATTTT,CASSLAGGPGMADTQYF
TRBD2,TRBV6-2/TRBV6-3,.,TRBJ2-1,TGTGCCAGCAGTTCCGGGGGTCTAGCGGATAACTCCTACAATGAGCAGTTCTTC,CASSSGGLADNSYNEQFF
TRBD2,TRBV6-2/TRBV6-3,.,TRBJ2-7,TGTGCCAGCAAAAAGCGGGAGGGCCTATACGAGCAGTACTTC,CASKKREGLYEQYF
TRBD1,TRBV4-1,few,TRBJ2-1,TGCGCCAGCAGCCAGACAGACAGGGGGTCCTACAATGAGCAGTTCTTC,CASSQTDRGSYNEQFF
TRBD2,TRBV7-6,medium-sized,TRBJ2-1,TGTGCCAGCAGCTTAGATGGGACTAGCGGGAGAAAGGGAGACAATGAGCAGTTCTTC,CASSLDGTSGRKGDNEQFF
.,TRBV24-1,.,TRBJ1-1,TGTGCCACCAGTGATTCCCTCGGGGCTTTCTTT,CATSDSLGAFF
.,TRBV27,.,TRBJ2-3,TGTGCCAGCAGTTCAGTCCTTAGCGGTGTAGATACGCAGTATTTT,CASSSVLSGVDTQYF
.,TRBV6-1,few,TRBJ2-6,TGTGCCAGCCAGGAGCAGTTCTCTGGGGCCAACGTCCTGACTTTC,CASQEQFSGANVLTF
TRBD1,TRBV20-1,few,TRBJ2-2,TGCAGTGCTCCCGGCAGGGGGAAGGACACCGGGGAGCTGTTTTTT,CSAPGRGKDTGELFF
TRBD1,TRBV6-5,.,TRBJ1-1,TGTGCCAGCAGTTGGGACAGGGGGCGTGTGACGGACACTGAAGCTTTCTTT,CASSWDRGRVTDTEAFF
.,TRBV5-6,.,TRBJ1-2,TGTGCCAGCAGCGCAGGTTATTATGGCTACACCTTC,CASSAGYYGYTF
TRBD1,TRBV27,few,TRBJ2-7,TGTGCCAGCAGTCCCCAGGTAGGGGGCGTCTACGAGCAGTACTTC,CASSPQVGGVYEQYF
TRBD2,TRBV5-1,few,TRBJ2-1,TGCGCCAGCAGTCCGAATTCGGGACTAGTCTTTCATGAGCAGTTCTTC,CASSPNSGLVFHEQFF
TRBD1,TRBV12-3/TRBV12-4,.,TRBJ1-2,TGTGCCAGCAGCCCGGGGACAGGGGGCGCTCCCTATGGCTACACCTTC,CASSPGTGGAPYGYTF
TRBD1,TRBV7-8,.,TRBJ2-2,TGTGCCAGCAGCCCCTCGACAGGGGCGACCGGGGAGCTGTTTTTT,CASSPSTGATGELFF
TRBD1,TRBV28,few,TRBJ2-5,TGTGCCAGCAGTGATCCGGGACAGGGGCCTTGGGAGACCCAGTACTTC,CASSDPGQGPWETQYF
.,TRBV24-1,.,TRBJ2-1,TGTGCCACCAGTGATTTGTATTCCCCGGGAGACGCCTACAATGAGCAGTTCTTC,CATSDLYSPGDAYNEQFF
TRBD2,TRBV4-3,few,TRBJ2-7,TGCGCCAGCAGCCAAGGTAGCGGGAGGGCCTCGGGGGAGCAGTACTTC,CASSQGSGRASGEQYF
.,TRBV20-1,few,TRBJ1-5,TGCAGTGCTAGAGATGGGTCAATCGGGCAGCCCCAGCATTTT,CSARDGSIGQPQHF
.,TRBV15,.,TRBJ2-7,TGTGCCACCAGCAGAGGAGCGACAGGATTCTACGAGCAGTACTTC,CATSRGATGFYEQYF